This T cell receptor (beta chain) was observed in a study of persistence of HIV-infected CD4 T cells. Study as a whole: Donors had been on suppressive ART for a median of roughly eight years. Multiple blood draws of up to roughly 180 mL, except two donors with single leukapheresis. Anti-CD3/anti-CD28 stimulation activated a higher proportion of cells than antigen stimulation, with lower memory fraction.

The CDR3 covers 17 residues. V lost 4 bases and J lost 7; bases outside the gene matches: 18. Germline-derived CDR1 and CDR2 are SGHNT and YYREEE (reference sequence). The study's findings and limits: Antigen-responding cells were enriched for degenerate expanded CDR3beta sequences.

Concerning this clone itself: Its antigen is currently unknown.

The immunoSEQ assay was version 4, run in survey mode. TCRdb's table, derived via immunoSEQ multiplex PCR, lists solely in-frame clones and lacks some. The sample shows 35,000 to 40,000 clones, roughly 86% of them seen only once. Nonspecific anti-CD3/anti-CD28 bead stimulation represents the broad CD4+ T cell repertoire. Responding CD4+ T cells were sorted by upregulation of both CD40 ligand and CD69. This chain joins TRBV5-4 and TRBJ2-7, with TRBD2 matching 9 bases. Sequencing was performed on CD4+ T cells sorted from PBMCs after roughly 19-hour stimulation, taken from a patient who received antiretroviral therapy. The TCR comes from an adult man with HIV who was CMV-seropositive. The CDR3 DNA sequence: TGTGCCAGCAGCCCCGAGAGGGGTGGCGGGGGGGCGAGAGAGCAGTACTTC. Translated, it gives CASSPERGGGGAREQYF. Filled out from reference TRBV5-4 and TRBJ2-7, the complete variable domain reads ETGVTQSPTHLIKTRGQQVTLRCSSQSGHNTVSWYQQALGQGPQFIFQYYREEENGRGNFPPRFSGLQFPNYSSELNVNALELDDSALYLCASSPERGGGGAREQYFGPGTRLTVT.